This TCR beta chain was obtained from a study of CD8+CD57+ T cells in acquired aplastic anemia. Concerning this clonotype: The target antigen is unknown.

Germline CDR1 is MNHEY and CDR2 is SVGAGI. The length of the CDR3 is 13 residues. Trimming removed 10 bases at V and 7 bases at J, with 14 bases between. Regarding the study as a whole: It was found that under 30 CD8+ CDR3 sequences were shared between patients and controls.

Patients sequenced had flow cytometry evidence of CD8+CD57+ cell expansion. Blood was sampled before the patients had received any therapy. Genomic DNA was employed as the template in profiling TCR beta VDJ and CDR3. TCRdb used MiXCR to reprocess the reads, holding one entry per CDR3 protein. The data contain 130,000 or so distinct CDR3 sequences, roughly 55% of them seen just once; the ten biggest clones take up approximately 28%. The source is a human donor with aplastic anemia. The sample taken for sequencing was sorted CD4+, CD8+, or CD8+CD57+ T cells (not recorded which) from PBMCs. The chain links TRBV6-5 to TRBJ1-6; D might be TRBD1 (6 bases). The CDR3 DNA follows: TGTGCCATGAGGGGGGAACCAAATTCACCCCTCCACTTT. Its translation: CAMRGEPNSPLHF.